The entry below describes one T cell receptor (beta chain). Its antigen has not been determined. Base quality data are lacking; no much larger clone is found one base away. This specimen comes from a study of blood T cell repertoires in COVID-19 (dated by TCRdb to about 2020). For the study in its entirety: Samples covering the acute and convalescent phases of COVID-19 were provided by collaborators in the United States, Italy and Spain. The material from the prospective study consisted of cDNA or gDNA derived from T cells, B-cell-depleted T cells, or PBMCs. The dataset comprised deeply sampled blood TCRbeta repertoires from subjects exposed to, actively infected with, or recovered from COVID-19. The repertoires were released in a freely available public database meant as a resource for research on the immune response to SARS-CoV-2. The samples were drawn from two sources: the first 160 participants of the ongoing ImmuneRACE study, and fewer than 1,500 subjects contributed by 6 global collaborators. Nearly every sample came with metadata listing a de-identified subject ID, COVID-19 status, age in years and sex. HLA class I and class II types, where available, came from metadata supplied by the sample provider rather than from assay-based typing.

Collaborating institutions collected whole blood in K2EDTA tubes following their own protocols. For TCRbeta analysis, collaborator samples were shipped as frozen whole blood, as isolated PBMCs, or as DNA extracted from either sample type. The germline V gene supplies CDR1 MDHEN and CDR2 SYDVKM. The CDR3 sequence holds 15 residues, the cysteine and phenylalanine included. Just the 45-base CDR3 DNA is kept, in frame starting at base 1. Ends trimmed: V by 6 bases, J by 10 bases; bases unmatched to a gene: 10. TCRbeta CDR3 regions were amplified from genomic DNA using the immunoSEQ Assay, a bias-controlled multiplex PCR. Under the source paper's analysis protocol: The number of nucleated cells in each sample was estimated by amplification of reference gene primers within the assay. Sequence reads were collapsed and filtered to measure the absolute abundance of every unique TCRbeta CDR3 rearrangement. For each sample, productive Simpson clonality was calculated as the square root of Simpson's diversity index over productive rearrangements. TCRdb obtained this table from immuneACCESS and retained in-frame rearrangements with V and J assigned. These tables miss some clones; where compared with another copy, unresolved V genes account for less than half of the shortfall, and the remainder is unexplained. V and J calls and clone size are those listed in that table; D and trimming were worked out from the DNA. The sample contains 110,000 to 150,000 clones, approximately 90% of them found a single time. Around 2.9% of the sample goes to the ten largest clones.

On the study overall, not on this receptor specifically: Clinical and demographic metadata were provided uncurated, with the amount varying by source and participant.

The V gene is TRBV28 and the J gene is TRBJ1-6, with TRBD1 matching 9 junction bases. Sequencing was done on a sample of peripheral blood. This receptor was identified in a man aged 55 to 70 with active or convalescent COVID-19. The CDR3 protein sequence reads: CASSQPGTGTSPLHF. The DNA is as follows: TGTGCCAGCAGCCAACCCGGGACAGGGACCTCACCCCTCCACTTT.